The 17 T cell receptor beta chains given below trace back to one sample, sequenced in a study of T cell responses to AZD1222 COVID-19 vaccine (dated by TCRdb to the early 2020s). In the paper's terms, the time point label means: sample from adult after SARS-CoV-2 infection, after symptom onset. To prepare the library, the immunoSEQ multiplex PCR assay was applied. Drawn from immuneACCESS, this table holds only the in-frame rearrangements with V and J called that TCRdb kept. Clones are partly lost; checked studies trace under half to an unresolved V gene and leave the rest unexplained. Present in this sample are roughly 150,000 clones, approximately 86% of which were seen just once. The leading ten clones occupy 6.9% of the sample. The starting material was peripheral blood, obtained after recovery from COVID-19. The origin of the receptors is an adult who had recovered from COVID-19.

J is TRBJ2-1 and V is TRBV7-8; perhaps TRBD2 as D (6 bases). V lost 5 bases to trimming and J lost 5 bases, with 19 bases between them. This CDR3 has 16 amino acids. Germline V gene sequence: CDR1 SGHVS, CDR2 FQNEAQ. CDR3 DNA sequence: TGTGCCAGCAGCCTCCAGCGGGTTCTGGGGAACAATGAGCAGTTCTTC. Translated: CASSLQRVLGNNEQFF.

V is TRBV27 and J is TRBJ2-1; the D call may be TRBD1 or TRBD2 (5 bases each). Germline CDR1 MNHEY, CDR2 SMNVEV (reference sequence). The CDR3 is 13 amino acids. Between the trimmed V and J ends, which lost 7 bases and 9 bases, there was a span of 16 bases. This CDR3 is CASKDGTPGEQFF. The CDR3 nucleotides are TGTGCCAGCAAAGACGGGACCCCTGGTGAGCAGTTCTTC.

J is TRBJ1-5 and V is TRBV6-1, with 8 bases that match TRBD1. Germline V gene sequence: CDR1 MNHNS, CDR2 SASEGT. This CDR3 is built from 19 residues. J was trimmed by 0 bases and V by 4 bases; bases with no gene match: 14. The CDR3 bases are TGTGCCAGCAGTGGGGGGTTCGGGACAGGCGATTATAGCAATCAGCCCCAGCATTTT. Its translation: CASSGGFGTGDYSNQPQHF.

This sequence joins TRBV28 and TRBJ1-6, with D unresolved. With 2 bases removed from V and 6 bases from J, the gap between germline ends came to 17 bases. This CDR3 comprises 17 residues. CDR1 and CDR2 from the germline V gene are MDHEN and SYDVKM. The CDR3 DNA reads TGTGCCAGCAGTTTACGAGACCGCAGGCCGTTTAATTCACCCCTCCACTTT. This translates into CASSLRDRRPFNSPLHF.

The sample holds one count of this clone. Written as DNA, the CDR3 is TGTGCCAGTAGTAACAGGGGGACTGGAAACACCATATATTTT. Translation gives CASSNRGTGNTIYF. This sequence joins TRBV19 and TRBJ1-3, with 8 positions matching TRBD1. This CDR3 is built from 14 residues. Germline CDR1 is LNHDA and CDR2 is SQIVND (reference sequence). V lost 4 bases to trimming and J lost 2 bases; unmatched junction nucleotides: 1.

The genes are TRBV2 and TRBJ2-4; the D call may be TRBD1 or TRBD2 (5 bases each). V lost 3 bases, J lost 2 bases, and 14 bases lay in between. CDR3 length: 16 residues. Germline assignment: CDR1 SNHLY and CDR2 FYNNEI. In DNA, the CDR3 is TGTGCCAGCAGTGAGGAGTTACCGGGACCCAAAAACATTCAGTACTTC. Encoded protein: CASSEELPGPKNIQYF.

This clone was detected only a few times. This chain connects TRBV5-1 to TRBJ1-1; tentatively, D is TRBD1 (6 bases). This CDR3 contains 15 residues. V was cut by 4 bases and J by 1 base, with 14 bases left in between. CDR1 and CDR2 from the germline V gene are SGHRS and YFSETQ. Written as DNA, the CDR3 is TGCGCCAGCAGCAGGGGCCGGACAGCGAACACTGAAGCTTTCTTT. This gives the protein CASSRGRTANTEAFF.

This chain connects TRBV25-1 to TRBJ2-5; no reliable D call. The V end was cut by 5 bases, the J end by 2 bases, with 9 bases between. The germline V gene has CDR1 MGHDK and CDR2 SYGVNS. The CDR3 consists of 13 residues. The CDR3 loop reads CASSQRVQETQYF. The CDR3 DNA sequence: TGTGCCAGCAGTCAACGTGTTCAAGAGACCCAGTACTTC. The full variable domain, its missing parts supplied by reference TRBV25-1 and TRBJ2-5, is EADIYQTPRYLVIGTGKKITLECSQTMGHDKMYWYQQDPGMELHLIHYSYGVNSTEKGDLSSESTVSRIRTEHFPLTLESARPSHTSQYLCASSQRVQETQYFGPGTRLLVL.

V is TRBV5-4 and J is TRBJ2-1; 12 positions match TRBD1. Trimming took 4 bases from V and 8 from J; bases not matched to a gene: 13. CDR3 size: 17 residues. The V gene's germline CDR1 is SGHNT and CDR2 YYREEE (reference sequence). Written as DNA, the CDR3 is TGTGCCAGCAGCCGTCGAATAGGGACAGGGGGCTTCGATGAGCAGTTCTTC. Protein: CASSRRIGTGGFDEQFF.

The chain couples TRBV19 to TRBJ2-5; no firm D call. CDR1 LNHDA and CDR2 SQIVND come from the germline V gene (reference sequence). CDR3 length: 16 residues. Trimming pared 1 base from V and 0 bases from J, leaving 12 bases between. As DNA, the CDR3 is TGTGCCAGTAGTATAGCACCTGTGGGGTACCAAGAGACCCAGTACTTC. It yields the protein CASSIAPVGYQETQYF. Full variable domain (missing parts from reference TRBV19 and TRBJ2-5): DGGITQSPKYLFRKEGQNVTLSCEQNLNHDAMYWYRQDPGQGLRLIYYSQIVNDFQKGDIAEGYSVSREKKESFPLTVTSAQKNPTAFYLCASSIAPVGYQETQYFGPGTRLLVL.

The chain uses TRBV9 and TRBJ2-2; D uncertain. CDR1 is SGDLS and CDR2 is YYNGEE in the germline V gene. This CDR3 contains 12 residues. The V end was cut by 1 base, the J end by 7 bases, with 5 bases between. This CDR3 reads CASSVTGGELFF. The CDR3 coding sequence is TGTGCCAGCAGCGTAACCGGCGGGGAGCTGTTTTTT.

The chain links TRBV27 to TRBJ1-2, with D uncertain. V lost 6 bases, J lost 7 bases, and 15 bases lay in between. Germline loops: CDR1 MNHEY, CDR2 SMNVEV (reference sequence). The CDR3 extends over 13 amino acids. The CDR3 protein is CASSLLGGGGYTF. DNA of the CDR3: TGTGCCAGCAGCCTCTTGGGAGGCGGTGGCTACACCTTC.

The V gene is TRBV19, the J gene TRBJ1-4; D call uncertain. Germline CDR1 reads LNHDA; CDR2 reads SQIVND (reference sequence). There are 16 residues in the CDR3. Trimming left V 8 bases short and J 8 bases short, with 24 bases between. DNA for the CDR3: TGTGCCAGTGGGGAGAGGTGGGCCGCACCGGGGGAAAAACTGTTTTTT. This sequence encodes CASGERWAAPGEKLFF.

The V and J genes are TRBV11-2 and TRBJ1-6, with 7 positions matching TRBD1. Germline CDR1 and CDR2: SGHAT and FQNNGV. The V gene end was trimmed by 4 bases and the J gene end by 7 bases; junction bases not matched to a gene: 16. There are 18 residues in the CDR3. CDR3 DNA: TGTGCCAGCAGCTCGCAGGGGCCACCGGGGACAGAAAATTCACCCCTCCACTTT. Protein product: CASSSQGPPGTENSPLHF. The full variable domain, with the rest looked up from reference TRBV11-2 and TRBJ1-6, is EAGVAQSPRYKIIEKRQSVAFWCNPISGHATLYWYQQILGQGPKLLIQFQNNGVVDDSQLPKDRFSAERLKGVDSTLKIQPAKLEDSAVYLCASSSQGPPGTENSPLHFGNGTRLTVT.

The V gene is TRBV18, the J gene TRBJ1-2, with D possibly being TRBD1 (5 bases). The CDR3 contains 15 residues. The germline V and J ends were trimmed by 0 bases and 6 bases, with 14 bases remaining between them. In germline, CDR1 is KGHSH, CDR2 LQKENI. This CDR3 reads CASSPPGWTGDGYTF. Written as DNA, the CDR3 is TGTGCCAGCTCACCACCGGGGTGGACGGGGGATGGCTACACCTTC.

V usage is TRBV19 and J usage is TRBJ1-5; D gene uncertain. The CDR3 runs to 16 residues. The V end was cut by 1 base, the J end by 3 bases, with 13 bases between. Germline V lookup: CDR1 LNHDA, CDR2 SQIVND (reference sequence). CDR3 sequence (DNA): TGTGCCAGTAGTATAGCCCAGCTGACTCTCAATCAGCCCCAGCATTTT. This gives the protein CASSIAQLTLNQPQHF.

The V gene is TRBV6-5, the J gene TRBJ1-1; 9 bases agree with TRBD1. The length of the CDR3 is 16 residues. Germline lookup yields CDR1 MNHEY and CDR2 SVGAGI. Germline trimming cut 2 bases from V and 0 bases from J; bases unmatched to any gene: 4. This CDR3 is CASSYGTGSMNTEAFF. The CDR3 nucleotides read TGTGCCAGCAGTTACGGGACAGGGTCTATGAACACTGAAGCTTTCTTT.